Described below is a single T cell receptor beta chain sequence and its context. It lacks a known antigen. At one end the junction does not follow the germline gene, possibly because of a read error. The sample originates from a study of cytomegalovirus exposure and HLA in healthy donors (TCRdb year 2017). For context, the study as a whole: An earlier analysis of about 560 of the donors reported about 260 Gb of sequence data and 100 million to 120 million unique TCR beta sequences obtained from approximately 180 million T cells. An early release that covered roughly 600 HLA-typed donors contained about 300 gigabases of sequencing data and 85 million to 100 million unique TCR sequences. Of the roughly 400 genotyped donors, 70% to 90% were placed in the genetic ancestry cluster associated with self-reported Caucasian donors. The study aimed to test whether cataloging public T cell receptors could reveal signatures of past pathogen exposure. Using immunosequencing, the study profiled T cell repertoires from 666 subjects and related those repertoires to cytomegalovirus serostatus. Along with the 666-subject first cohort, a separate validation cohort of over 90 different subjects was used. The study combined high-throughput TCR immunosequencing, statistical association of individual TCRs with disease status, and machine learning to predict cytomegalovirus infection status. In a later analysis, previously published TCR beta repertoires from 670 or so donors were re-analyzed and high-resolution HLA genotyping was added so that TCR occurrence patterns could be studied. Rather than using new phenotypic data, the later analysis identified candidate immune exposures from TCR beta sequences and from how often those sequences occurred across donors. An earlier analysis of 587 of the donors applied high-throughput TCR beta sequencing to assess whether each TCR beta V gene segment acted as functional or pseudogenic. Donor age, sex, ethnicity and CMV serostatus were compiled alongside the repertoire data. A later genetic analysis used genome-wide SNP genotypes for 398 of the 666 donors, treating that subset as a discovery cohort. All discovery cohort repertoires had been generated using a single sequencing platform. Class I and class II HLA loci were covered by the typing at four-digit resolution. The number of typed donors differed by locus: roughly 629-640 for A, B, C, DRB1 and DQB1; approximately 520 for DQA1; 606 for DPA1; and about 450 for DPB1. About five DR-DQ haplotypes were treated as single units for association and clustering because of strong linkage in the cohort. On average, approximately 250,000 unique TCR beta nucleotide sequences were sequenced per donor among fewer than 500 genotyped donors of the cohort, with roughly 18% of those sequences being non-productive. On the study overall, not on this receptor specifically: Linkage disequilibrium might explain the correlated functional status among segregating V segments, but an unknown experimental factor could not be ruled out. Only TCR beta chains were sequenced in this cohort, and the absence of alpha or paired-chain data limited detectable features. Because HLA typing was missing for some donors at each locus, association tests included only the typed subset. Specific HLA alleles were associated with 15,000 to 20,000 TCR beta sequences at a false discovery rate of 0.05 in a later analysis. In a later analysis, HLA-associated TCR beta chains were found to be more clonally expanded and to have lower generation probabilities than equally common non-associated chains. The study gave a list of under 200 TCR beta chains associated with cytomegalovirus. A later analysis found that most CMV-associated TCR beta chains appeared HLA-restricted, with HLA associations seemingly driven largely by CMV exposure. In an earlier analysis of several hundred of the donors, most TCR beta V segments were observed in productive rearrangements about 87% or about 30% of the time, broadly matching IMGT annotations. Strong co-occurrence of HLA alleles, especially DR and DQ, made assigning TCR associations to individual alleles difficult. A later genetic analysis associated a missense DCLRE1C variant with V-gene and J-gene trimming of TCR beta chains, and an independent cohort replicated the association. The authors suggested that the approach could potentially be generalized to other disease states and immunological phenotypes. Most TCR sequences were observed very rarely across donors, whereas some public TCRs were present in many individuals. A further reported finding was that TCR beta sequences accurately predicted the HLA-A and HLA-B alleles for most subjects in the first cohort. In a later analysis, several top co-occurrence clusters were reported to appear linked to parvovirus B19, influenza, CMV and Epstein-Barr virus. The only immune exposure information available for the cohort was CMV serostatus. A cluster of highly shared sequence variants was judged likely to represent a technical artifact of the sequencing pipeline. A few of the identified cytomegalovirus-associated TCR beta chains were confirmed in vitro to be specific for cytomegalovirus antigens. Some IMGT-functional V segments, including TRBV6-2 and TRBV6-3, could not be distinguished by the 87-base-pair reads and were therefore excluded. The classifier was reported to diagnose cytomegalovirus status with high specificity and sensitivity in both the original cohort and the validation cohort. In a later analysis, the rate of TCR association differed among HLA loci, with DRB1 alleles having the most associated TCRs and HLA-C alleles having the fewest. The presence/absence analyses assumed that sequencing depth was roughly uniform across donors, and that assumption may not be true. According to a later genetic analysis, donors in an Asian-associated ancestry cluster had fewer N-insertions in productive TCRs than the roughly 700-donor mean. Because counts were too low, under 20 rarely observed V segments, including chromosome 9 orphons, were left out of the earlier analysis of a few hundred of the donors.

The library relied on the immunoSEQ multiplex PCR assay. For the multiplex PCR, a mixture combining 60 forward primers for TCR Vbeta segments and 13 reverse primers for TCR Jbeta segments was used. Amplification of the CDR3 region of rearranged TCR beta genes was performed with a multiplex PCR assay on genomic DNA. The amplified TCR beta libraries were sequenced on the Illumina HiSeq System as 87-base-pair reads. The published analysis was carried out like this. A later analysis counted some 74 million unique TCR beta chains across the 650 to 800 repertoires, and some 11 million of these chains were shared by at least two donors. Raw reads were error-corrected and collapsed into unique sequences by a nearest-neighbor algorithm in which closely related sequences were merged to remove PCR and sequencing errors. Alignment of CDR3 sequences to IMGT reference sequences was used to assign V, D and J gene segments. Each retained sequence needed at least a six-nucleotide match to both a V gene segment and a J gene segment. A rearrangement was called productive if the CDR3 had no stop codons and remained in frame with V and J, and every other rearrangement was called non-productive. Following IMGT convention, CDR3 was defined as the stretch from the second conserved V-encoded cysteine up to the conserved J-encoded phenylalanine. The earlier analysis of roughly 590 of the donors excluded any sequence lacking an unambiguous match to a single V gene segment. An earlier analysis of 587 of the donors called V segments functional above 56.7% productive rearrangements and segregating when the between-donor standard deviation exceeded 5%. A statistical classification framework was built for diagnosing cytomegalovirus status from the catalog of TCR beta chain sequences. In a later analysis, TCR nucleotide sequences were compared against IMGT/GENE-DB human TR gene sequences so that V and J genes could be assigned. In a later analysis, CDR3 sequences and most-parsimonious VDJ recombination scenarios were assigned using the TCRdist pipeline. In a later analysis, each TCR beta chain was defined by its CDR3 amino acid sequence together with its V-gene family, and reads without a unique V-gene family were excluded. As a way to deal with suspected cross-contamination and a sequencing artifact, a later analysis dropped 450 to 600 nucleotide sequences that were highly shared and had low generation probability. In a later analysis, a clonal expansion index was calculated for each public chain from normalized within-repertoire ranks of inferred template counts. In a later analysis, generation probabilities were computed with a VDJ recombination model fitted to out-of-frame rearrangements, and the resulting probabilities were checked against IGoR. In a later analysis, TCR-TCR, TCR-HLA and TCR-CMV co-occurrence was scored with hypergeometric tests, and a repertoire-size bias correction was applied to TCR pairs. In a later analysis, false discovery rates were estimated by permuting HLA or CMV assignments 20 times. In a later analysis, co-occurring TCRs were grouped with DBSCAN, and TCRdist sequence similarity was added when clustering was performed within HLA-allele-positive subsets. Repertoires with fewer than 30,000 or more than 120,000 public chains were left out of co-occurrence clustering, as were roughly five repertoires with anomalous nucleotide sharing. As stored in TCRdb, this immuneACCESS dataset retains in-frame rearrangements with V and J assigned. A fraction of the clones does not appear; measured against another copy, unresolved V genes explain less than half of the discrepancy, and the remainder lacks a known reason. V and J calls and clone size are copied from that table; D and trimming were computed from the DNA. This sample lists approximately 160,000 clones; 80% were detected once. About 7% of the sample is in the top ten clones.

In total, 666 healthy bone marrow donors made up the cohort. At the time of sampling, every cohort member was nominally healthy, though immune exposures that went unrecorded were likely present. The donor was CMV seropositive and was included in the group of 289 seropositive cohort members. Every donor gave a peripheral blood sample, and the peripheral blood mononuclear cells from that sample were used for TCR beta sequencing. Genomic DNA extraction from the blood cell samples was performed with the Qiagen DNeasy Blood Extraction Kit. The CDR3 has 15 amino acids, counting the end cysteine and phenylalanine. The DNA shown is the 45-base CDR3, in frame from base 1. CDR1 SEHNR and CDR2 FQNEAQ are derived from the germline V gene (reference sequence).

The chain links TRBV7-9 with TRBJ1-2; a weak D assignment points to TRBD1 (6 bases agree). This receptor was taken from a young man in good health and CMV-seropositive. Sequencing used PBMCs. The encoded CDR3 is CSSSSLAGVSYGYTF. The DNA sequence is as follows: TGTTCCAGCTCTTCTCTCGCAGGGGTATCTTATGGCTACACCTTC.